The 28 T cell receptor beta chains listed next were all sequenced from one sample in a study of shared clonotypes between healthy human individuals. Produced via immunoSEQ multiplex PCR; TCRdb's table is partial and in-frame only. This table holds about 1.4 million clones, roughly 96% found once. Sequencing was done on a sample of naive CD4+ T cells sorted from blood. Regarding subset: CD45RA+ positively selected. These receptors were taken from a man in his thirties or forties in good health.

The rearrangement uses TRBV19 and TRBJ2-3; 14 nucleotides line up with TRBD2. Trimming removed 6 bases from V and 0 bases from J; junction bases left unmatched: 5. Germline CDR1 LNHDA, CDR2 SQIVND (reference sequence). CDR3 size: 17 residues. CDR3 sequence: CASSRGLAGVSTDTQYF. The CDR3 nucleotides are TGTGCCAGTAGCCGGGGACTAGCGGGAGTTAGCACAGATACGCAGTATTTT. The whole variable domain, filled in from reference TRBV19 and TRBJ2-3, reads DGGITQSPKYLFRKEGQNVTLSCEQNLNHDAMYWYRQDPGQGLRLIYYSQIVNDFQKGDIAEGYSVSREKKESFPLTVTSAQKNPTAFYLCASSRGLAGVSTDTQYFGPGTRLTVL.

The chain combines TRBV2 with TRBJ2-5; a possible D gene is TRBD2 (6 bases). The V gene lost 4 bases and the J gene lost 3 bases, with 9 bases spanning the gap. The CDR3 has 13 amino acids. Germline loops: CDR1 SNHLY, CDR2 FYNNEI. This CDR3 is CASSGGGEETQYF. The CDR3 region has the DNA TGTGCCAGCAGTGGAGGAGGGGAAGAGACCCAGTACTTC.

About this clone: The junction differs from germline at one of its ends, possibly a read error. The chain links TRBV7-7 to TRBJ2-3, with 14 bases that match TRBD2. The CDR3 runs 16 residues. Germline values: CDR1 SSHAT, CDR2 FNYEAQ (reference sequence). The CDR3 sequence is CASSYGLAGGADTQYF. CDR3 bases: TGTGCTAGCAGCTACGGACTAGCGGGAGGAGCAGATACGCAGTATTTT.

The chain combines TRBV5-1 with TRBJ2-1, with D possibly matching TRBD1 (6 bases). CDR3 length: 16 amino acids. The germline gives CDR1 SGHRS, CDR2 YFSETQ. Trimming removed 4 bases from V and 2 bases from J, with 16 bases in between. CDR3 amino acids: CASSLEGDPAYNEQFF. CDR3 nucleotide sequence: TGCGCCAGCAGCCTTGAGGGGGACCCTGCCTACAATGAGCAGTTCTTC. Full variable domain (missing parts from reference TRBV5-1 and TRBJ2-1): KAGVTQTPRYLIKTRGQQVTLSCSPISGHRSVSWYQQTPGQGLQFLFEYFSETQRNKGNFPGRFSGRQFSNSRSEMNVSTLELGDSALYLCASSLEGDPAYNEQFFGPGTRLTVL.

The J gene is TRBJ2-7, the V gene TRBV27, with 9 bases matching TRBD1. CDR1 is MNHEY and CDR2 is SMNVEV in the germline V gene (reference sequence). The CDR3 has 14 residues. V shed 8 bases, J shed 7 bases, and the junction held 12 bases outside the gene matches. CDR3: CASAGDRVAREQYF. In DNA form, the CDR3 reads TGTGCCAGCGCTGGGGACAGGGTCGCCCGGGAGCAGTACTTC.

Of note for this clone: Other nucleotide sequences from this sample produce the same CDR3. DNA of the CDR3: TGTGCCAGCAGTTACGGGAAGAACACTGAAGCTTTCTTT. Residues: CASSYGKNTEAFF. V usage is TRBV6-5 and J usage is TRBJ1-1; no clear D. This CDR3 has 13 residues. Germline CDR1 and CDR2: MNHEY and SVGAGI. V was cut by 2 bases and J by 1 base, with 5 bases left in between.

This clone has just one count. CDR3 DNA: TGTGCCACCAGCAGAGACAGGGCGACGGACTATCGGTTCTTC. This codes for CATSRDRATDYRFF. The chain is built from TRBV15 and TRBJ2-1, with a tentative D call TRBD2 (6 bases). Germline CDR1 LNHNV, CDR2 YYDKDF (reference sequence). The CDR3 is 14 residues long. The germline V and J ends were trimmed by 0 bases and 15 bases, with 18 bases remaining between them.

This chain connects TRBV6-5 to TRBJ1-3; 8 bases line up with TRBD1. From germline, CDR1 is MNHEY and CDR2 SVGAGI. J gave up 4 bases and V 2 bases, and 7 bases lay outside the gene matches. This CDR3 has 16 amino acids. CDR3 residues: CASSYAFQGAGNTIYF. Here the CDR3 DNA reads TGTGCCAGCAGTTACGCTTTTCAGGGGGCCGGAAACACCATATATTTT.

The genes are TRBV11-3 and TRBJ2-7; 8 bases are a match to TRBD1. Looked up from germline, CDR1 is SGHNT and CDR2 is YENEEA. The CDR3 spans 14 residues. V dropped 5 bases and J dropped 4; count of bases not matched to a gene: 7. CDR3 amino acids: CASSLGQGQYEQYF. As DNA, the CDR3 is TGTGCCAGCAGCCTCGGACAGGGACAGTACGAGCAGTACTTC.

This chain uses TRBV7-2 with TRBJ2-1; D remains ambiguous. The germline V and J ends were trimmed by 1 base and 3 bases, with 7 bases remaining between them. The CDR3 spans 14 residues. Germline V gene lookup returns CDR1 SGHTA and CDR2 FQGNSA. The CDR3 region has the DNA TGTGCCAGCAGCTTAGTGATGATCTACAATGAGCAGTTCTTC. Protein: CASSLVMIYNEQFF.

About this clone itself: This sample includes further DNA sequences coding for the same CDR3. This chain links TRBV28 with TRBJ1-5; D is possibly TRBD1 (5 bases). Between the trimmed V and J ends, which lost 6 bases and 0 bases, there was a span of 12 bases. The CDR3 sequence is 15 residues long. CDR1 is MDHEN and CDR2 is SYDVKM in the germline V gene. The CDR3: CASSLGGNSNQPQHF. The CDR3 DNA reads as TGTGCCAGCAGCCTTGGGGGGAATAGCAATCAGCCCCAGCATTTT.

This clone was picked up one time. The gene calls are TRBV7-8 and TRBJ2-5; 13 bases match TRBD2. In germline, CDR1 is SGHVS, CDR2 FQNEAQ. The CDR3 consists of 18 residues. Germline trimming cut 0 bases from V and 3 bases from J; bases unmatched to any gene: 7. The DNA for the CDR3 is TGTGCCAGCAGCTTAGCGATCGGACTAGCGGGAGTTGAAGAGACCCAGTACTTC. Amino acids: CASSLAIGLAGVEETQYF.

This chain joins TRBV7-2 and TRBJ2-1; 10 positions match TRBD2. With 6 bases clipped from V and 6 bases from J, the junction kept 8 bases outside the gene matches. The germline V gene encodes CDR1 SGHTA and CDR2 FQGNSA. The CDR3 extends over 15 amino acids. This CDR3 reads CASRVPGLAFNEQFF. The CDR3 region has the DNA TGTGCCAGCAGGGTGCCGGGACTAGCGTTCAATGAGCAGTTCTTC.

The chain combines TRBV15 with TRBJ2-7; 11 nucleotides agree with TRBD2. After removal of 2 bases from V and 4 bases from J, the junction contained 13 bases not matched to a gene. Per the germline V gene, CDR1 is LNHNV and CDR2 is YYDKDF (reference sequence). This CDR3 comprises 18 residues. The CDR3 spells CATSRPRGTSGSFYEQYF. CDR3 nucleotides: TGTGCCACCAGCAGACCTCGAGGAACTAGCGGGAGTTTTTACGAGCAGTACTTC.

This clone was observed once. V usage is TRBV2 and J usage is TRBJ2-2, with D maybe TRBD2 (6 bases). The CDR3 consists of 16 residues. Trimming pared 1 base from V and 0 bases from J, leaving 9 bases between. Germline CDR1 reads SNHLY; CDR2 reads FYNNEI. In DNA, the CDR3 is TGTGCCAGCAGTGAAGACGGCGGGGCGAACACCGGGGAGCTGTTTTTT. Translating it yields CASSEDGGANTGELFF.

The rearrangement links TRBV7-3 to TRBJ2-3; no reliable D call. Germline V gene sequence: CDR1 SGHTA, CDR2 FQGTGA. V was pared by 2 bases and J by 3 bases, with 9 bases between. This CDR3 spans 14 amino acids. The DNA for the CDR3 is TGTGCCAGCAGCTTAGATGGCGCGACAGATACGCAGTATTTT. Its translation: CASSLDGATDTQYF.

On this clone: The sample has other DNA sequences that encode this CDR3 too. This rearrangement joins TRBV4-1 to TRBJ2-1; D uncertain. The CDR3 covers 13 residues. The V gene lost 3 bases and the J gene lost 3 bases, with 6 bases spanning the gap. The germline gives CDR1 MGHRA, CDR2 YSYEKL. The CDR3 reads CASSQGNYNEQFF. The DNA for the CDR3 is TGCGCCAGCAGCCAGGGAAACTACAATGAGCAGTTCTTC.

The rearrangement joins TRBV4-3 to TRBJ2-7, with 10 bases aligning to TRBD2. In germline, CDR1 is LGHNA, CDR2 YSLEER. Germline trimming cut 1 base from V and 5 bases from J; bases unmatched to any gene: 8. The CDR3 is made up of 16 amino acids. CDR3 region: CASSQGGSGRFNEQYF. In nucleotides, the CDR3 is TGCGCCAGCAGCCAAGGCGGTAGCGGGAGGTTCAACGAGCAGTACTTC.

V gene TRBV25-1 combines with J gene TRBJ2-1; 13 nucleotides line up with TRBD2. The CDR3 extends over 17 amino acids. The germline CDR1 and CDR2 sequences are MGHDK and SYGVNS. After removal of 3 bases from V and 8 bases from J, the junction contained 10 bases not matched to a gene. CDR3 in amino acids: CASSDTGTSGAWDEQFF. CDR3 in DNA: TGTGCCAGCAGTGACACCGGGACTAGCGGGGCCTGGGATGAGCAGTTCTTC.

The chain uses TRBV5-6 and TRBJ2-3; D ambiguous. There are 16 residues in the CDR3. With 0 bases removed from V and 2 bases from J, the gap between germline ends came to 13 bases. The V gene's germline CDR1 is SGHDT and CDR2 YYEEEE. The DNA of the CDR3 is TGTGCCAGCAGCTTGGGGTCGGCGGTGCTCACAGATACGCAGTATTTT. Translated, it gives CASSLGSAVLTDTQYF.

The rearrangement joins TRBV9 to TRBJ2-3; tentatively, D is TRBD1 (5 bases). Germline CDR1 reads SGDLS; CDR2 reads YYNGEE. The CDR3 is made up of 13 amino acids. Trimming removed 4 bases at V and 3 bases at J, with 9 bases between. CDR3 loop: CASSPGPTDTQYF. The CDR3 nucleotides read TGTGCCAGCAGCCCAGGGCCTACAGATACGCAGTATTTT.

The chain uses TRBV30 and TRBJ2-1, with a possible D match to TRBD2 (6 bases). This CDR3 spans 15 amino acids. CDR1 is GTSNPN, CDR2 SVGIG, per germline (reference sequence). V was trimmed by 2 bases and J by 0 bases, leaving 11 bases between them. The CDR3 reads CAWSFGSSSYNEQFF. CDR3 coding DNA: TGTGCCTGGAGTTTCGGGAGCAGCTCCTACAATGAGCAGTTCTTC.

This clone was detected a few times. The chain employs TRBV19 and TRBJ1-1, with 7 bases fitting TRBD1. The trim removed 2 bases at V and 4 bases at J, leaving 4 bases unmatched. The germline CDR1 and CDR2 sequences are LNHDA and SQIVND (reference sequence). This CDR3 is 14 amino acids long. CDR3 region: CASSITGEGTEAFF. The CDR3 bases are TGTGCCAGTAGTATAACAGGGGAGGGCACTGAAGCTTTCTTT.

The rearrangement links TRBV5-5 to TRBJ2-1, with a weak D call TRBD1 (5 bases). Trimming pared 0 bases from V and 1 base from J, leaving 8 bases between. CDR1 SGHKS and CDR2 YYEKEE come from the germline V gene (reference sequence). The CDR3 totals 15 residues. The CDR3 is CASSLEGISYNEQFF. For the CDR3, the DNA is TGTGCCAGCAGCTTGGAGGGGATTTCCTACAATGAGCAGTTCTTC.

This chain connects TRBV10-1 to TRBJ2-1; D not resolved. The V end was cut by 3 bases, the J end by 4 bases, with 16 bases between. The CDR3 is 16 amino acids. Germline V gene sequence: CDR1 WNHNN, CDR2 SYGVQD (reference sequence). The chain's CDR3 is CASSEGLDLGYNEQFF. Written as DNA, the CDR3 is TGCGCCAGCAGTGAAGGGCTGGACCTAGGTTACAATGAGCAGTTCTTC.

The rearrangement uses TRBV15 and TRBJ1-1; a weak D match, TRBD1 (5 bases). Trimming took 1 base from V and 4 from J, leaving 7 bases between them. CDR1 is LNHNV, CDR2 YYDKDF, per germline (reference sequence). The length of the CDR3 is 13 residues. The CDR3 spells CATSRGGGTEAFF. In nucleotides, the CDR3 is TGTGCCACCAGCAGAGGGGGGGGCACTGAAGCTTTCTTT.

V is TRBV5-4 and J is TRBJ1-4, with TRBD1 matching 10 bases. The CDR3 runs to 16 residues. Germline values: CDR1 SGHNT, CDR2 YYREEE (reference sequence). J gave up 5 bases and V 4 bases, and 8 bases lay outside the gene matches. The CDR3: CASSRDRGRVNEKLFF. CDR3 bases: TGTGCCAGCAGCCGTGACAGGGGGCGCGTCAATGAAAAACTGTTTTTT.

About this clone: The identical CDR3 is also encoded by other nucleotide sequences in the sample. This chain connects TRBV6-1 to TRBJ2-3; D might be TRBD2 (6 bases). Between the trimmed V and J ends, which lost 5 bases and 6 bases, there was a span of 9 bases. Germline loops: CDR1 MNHNS, CDR2 SASEGT. This CDR3 comprises 12 residues. The CDR3 nucleotides are TGTGCCAGCAGTACGGCGGGGGATACGCAGTATTTT. Residues: CASSTAGDTQYF.